The 30 T cell receptor beta chains below all came from one sample that was sequenced in a study of T cells in Graves' hyperthyroidism and ophthalmopathy. Amplification of TCR beta CDR3 regions used RNA as the template. Carried out on the TCR CDR3, a first-round RT-PCR used the HTBI primer set. One entry per CDR3 protein, called by TCRdb with MiXCR from the multiplex PCR reads. The sample carries about 400,000 distinct CDR3 sequences, around 14% recorded once. Sequencing was performed on blood. Receptors were obtained from a woman younger than 30 with Graves' hyperthyroidism.

J is TRBJ2-6 and V is TRBV19; no clear D. V lost 1 base and J 0 bases, leaving 16 bases between the germline ends. CDR1 and CDR2 (germline): LNHDA, SQIVND (reference sequence). This CDR3 has 19 amino acids. Here the CDR3 DNA reads TGTGCCAGTAGTATAGTGCGGCTTTCCCCTCGCTCTGGGGCCAACGTCCTGACTTTC. This gives the protein CASSIVRLSPRSGANVLTF.

This clonotype was found many times. The CDR3 DNA reads as TGTGCCAGCAGGGCCGTCCAGGGCCCGCGAGATACGCAGTATTTT. The encoded protein is CASRAVQGPRDTQYF. The chain employs TRBV11-2 and TRBJ2-3; D may be TRBD1 (5 bases). Deletions cut 6 bases from V and 5 bases from J, with 18 bases between. The CDR3 extends over 15 amino acids. Germline CDR1 SGHAT, CDR2 FQNNGV.

In this sample, this clonotype turned up a few times. The V gene is TRBV11-2, the J gene TRBJ1-3; a possible D gene is TRBD1 (6 bases). The CDR3 totals 14 residues. V was trimmed by 5 bases and J by 7 bases, leaving 15 bases between them. Germline assignment: CDR1 SGHAT and CDR2 FQNNGV. The CDR3 region is CASSLQGRGNTIYF. The CDR3 DNA follows: TGTGCCAGCAGCCTACAGGGTCGAGGGAACACCATATATTTT. Full variable domain (missing parts from reference TRBV11-2 and TRBJ1-3): EAGVAQSPRYKIIEKRQSVAFWCNPISGHATLYWYQQILGQGPKLLIQFQNNGVVDDSQLPKDRFSAERLKGVDSTLKIQPAKLEDSAVYLCASSLQGRGNTIYFGEGSWLTVV.

The table lists this clonotype with a few counts. The chain joins TRBV9 to TRBJ2-7, with TRBD2 matching 11 bases. The CDR3 extends over 14 amino acids. Trimming took 2 bases from V and 5 from J; bases not matched to a gene: 3. In germline, CDR1 is SGDLS, CDR2 YYNGEE. CDR3 nucleotides: TGTGCCAGCAGCGTTAGCGGGGGGGTCCACGAGCAGTACTTC. Its protein product is CASSVSGGVHEQYF.

This clonotype was detected many times. The rearrangement uses TRBV7-3 and TRBJ1-3; D gene uncertain. This CDR3 spans 12 amino acids. V lost 10 bases and J 0 bases, leaving 7 bases between the germline ends. Germline V gene data show CDR1 as SGHTA and CDR2 as FQGTGA. CDR3 DNA: TGTGCCACAGGACGCTCTGGAAACACCATATATTTT. It encodes CATGRSGNTIYF.

V is TRBV4-1 and J is TRBJ2-1; maybe TRBD2 (7 bases). This CDR3 contains 16 residues. The germline V and J ends were trimmed by 3 bases and 5 bases, with 17 bases remaining between them. Germline assignment: CDR1 MGHRA and CDR2 YSYEKL. In DNA form, the CDR3 reads TGCGCCAGCAGCCACCCTCGGGGGGCAAGAAACAATGAGCAGTTCTTC. Its protein product is CASSHPRGARNNEQFF.

This clonotype was observed many times. This chain connects TRBV6-2 or TRBV6-3 to TRBJ2-7; 8 bases agree with TRBD1. Trimming removed 3 bases from V and 1 base from J; junction bases left unmatched: 2. This CDR3 region has 14 residues. Per the germline V gene, CDR1 is MNHEY and CDR2 is SVGEGT. The CDR3 DNA reads as TGTGCCAGCAGTTATACAGGGGGATCCTACGAGCAGTACTTC. Protein product: CASSYTGGSYEQYF.

This clonotype occurred a few times. CDR3 sequence (DNA): TGTGCCAGCAGCGTAGAAGGGGGGGCCTACAATGAGCAGTTCTTC. Amino acids: CASSVEGGAYNEQFF. V is TRBV9 and J is TRBJ2-1, with D maybe TRBD2 (7 bases). V was pared by 0 bases and J by 2 bases, with 9 bases between. This CDR3 spans 15 amino acids. Germline lookup yields CDR1 SGDLS and CDR2 YYNGEE.

This clonotype was found many times. CDR3: CASSVGTGGEKLFF. Here the CDR3 DNA reads TGTGCCAGCAGTGTCGGGACAGGCGGTGAAAAACTGTTTTTT. This chain joins TRBV2 and TRBJ1-4; the match to TRBD1 covers 8 bases. This CDR3 spans 14 amino acids. Germline V CDR1 and CDR2: SNHLY, FYNNEI. V dropped 4 bases and J dropped 7; count of bases not matched to a gene: 5. Supplemented by reference TRBV2 and TRBJ1-4, the full variable domain reads EPEVTQTPSHQVTQMGQEVILRCVPISNHLYFYWYRQILGQKVEFLVSFYNNEISEKSEIFDDQFSVERPDGSNFTLKIRSTKLEDSAMYFCASSVGTGGEKLFFGSGTQLSVL.

This clonotype was counted only a few times. The chain links TRBV19 to TRBJ2-1; D ambiguous. CDR1 and CDR2 (germline): LNHDA, SQIVND (reference sequence). Trimming removed 3 bases at V and 5 bases at J, with 8 bases between. This CDR3 is 13 amino acids long. The CDR3 spells CASSIDFDNEQFF. Here the CDR3 DNA reads TGTGCCAGTAGTATTGACTTCGACAATGAGCAGTTCTTC.

This clonotype has at least ten counts. J is TRBJ2-3 and V is TRBV12-3 or TRBV12-4; D possibly corresponds to TRBD2 (6 bases). CDR3 length equals 17 residues. The V end was cut by 6 bases, the J end by 0 bases, with 19 bases between. The CDR3 region is CASSSGLLTPSTDTQYF. In DNA form, the CDR3 reads TGTGCCAGCAGCTCGGGACTTCTTACTCCCAGCACAGATACGCAGTATTTT.

This clonotype has just a few counts. The rearrangement uses TRBV7-9 and TRBJ1-6; D might be TRBD1 (6 bases). V was shortened by 5 bases and J by 8 bases, with 16 bases between the two germline ends. The CDR3 extends over 15 amino acids. The germline gives CDR1 SEHNR, CDR2 FQNEAQ (reference sequence). As DNA, the CDR3 is TGTGCCAGCAGCCCCCCCGGGGCAGGGGATTCACCCCTCCACTTT. The encoded protein is CASSPPGAGDSPLHF. The full variable domain, completed using reference TRBV7-9 and TRBJ1-6, is DTGVSQNPRHKITKRGQNVTFRCDPISEHNRLYWYRQTLGQGPEFLTYFQNEAQLEKSRLLSDRFSAERPKGSFSTLEIQRTEQGDSAMYLCASSPPGAGDSPLHFGNGTRLTVT.

This clonotype has a count of ten or more. The chain recombines TRBV7-9 with TRBJ2-7, with 14 bases fitting TRBD2. V was pared by 5 bases and J by 3 bases, with 9 bases of the junction left unmatched. Germline CDR1 reads SEHNR; CDR2 reads FQNEAQ (reference sequence). The CDR3 runs 17 residues. CDR3 loop: CASSPFPGTSGSYEQYF. CDR3 sequence (DNA): TGTGCCAGCAGCCCATTCCCCGGGACTAGCGGGAGCTACGAGCAGTACTTC.

This clonotype showed up many times. This chain joins TRBV3-1 and TRBJ1-1; D call uncertain. CDR1 LGHDT and CDR2 YNNKEL come from the germline V gene (reference sequence). The CDR3 extends over 17 amino acids. Trimming shortened V by 0 bases and J by 1 base, and 15 bases separated the two germline ends. In nucleotides, the CDR3 is TGTGCCAGCAGCCAAGATCTTGTGGAGGGCCCGAACACTGAAGCTTTCTTT. Amino acid sequence: CASSQDLVEGPNTEAFF.

This clonotype was observed a handful of times. The chain is built from TRBV7-2 and TRBJ2-7, with unresolved D. The ends were cut back, 5 bases at V and 5 bases at J, with 10 bases in the middle. CDR1 SGHTA and CDR2 FQGNSA come from the germline V gene. The CDR3 is 12 amino acids. This CDR3 reads CASSQLIHEQYF. CDR3 nucleotide sequence: TGTGCCAGCAGCCAACTGATCCACGAGCAGTACTTC.

This clonotype was picked up many times. This chain joins TRBV12-3 or TRBV12-4 and TRBJ1-1, with D unclear. The V gene lost 4 bases and the J gene lost 2 bases, with 11 bases spanning the gap. There are 14 residues in the CDR3. Written as DNA, the CDR3 is TGTGCCAGCAGTTGGGCAGGCGTCAACACTGAAGCTTTCTTT. As protein: CASSWAGVNTEAFF.

The chain has TRBV2 and TRBJ1-1, with 8 bases lining up with TRBD1. CDR1 is SNHLY and CDR2 is FYNNEI in the germline V gene. This CDR3 has 15 amino acids. V shed 6 bases, J shed 3 bases, and the junction held 9 bases outside the gene matches. CDR3 coding DNA: TGTGCCAGCAGCCCTCACGGACAGGGATACACTGAAGCTTTCTTT. Translating it yields CASSPHGQGYTEAFF.

This clonotype turned up a few times. This chain uses TRBV19 with TRBJ2-6; D assignment may be TRBD1 or TRBD2 (5 bases each). The CDR3 length is 16 residues. Deletions cut 0 bases from V and 0 bases from J, with 6 bases between. The germline gives CDR1 LNHDA, CDR2 SQIVND (reference sequence). The CDR3 DNA sequence: TGTGCCAGTAGTATAGATGGGGGCTCTGGGGCCAACGTCCTGACTTTC. Translating gives CASSIDGGSGANVLTF.

This clonotype has a count of ten or more. The chain couples TRBV2 to TRBJ1-1; no definite D call. This CDR3 is built from 13 residues. Trimming cost V 7 bases and J 9 bases, with 18 bases left between them. CDR1 SNHLY and CDR2 FYNNEI come from the germline V gene. The CDR3 DNA follows: TGTGCCAGCAATCGTGACATGGCGATGAAAGCTTTCTTT. Its translation is CASNRDMAMKAFF. The full variable domain, completed using reference TRBV2 and TRBJ1-1, is EPEVTQTPSHQVTQMGQEVILRCVPISNHLYFYWYRQILGQKVEFLVSFYNNEISEKSEIFDDQFSVERPDGSNFTLKIRSTKLEDSAMYFCASNRDMAMKAFFGQGTRLTVV.

This clonotype was detected many times. V gene TRBV20-1 combines with J gene TRBJ2-3; tentatively, D is TRBD2 (5 bases). Trimming removed 3 bases at V and 0 bases at J, with 7 bases between. This CDR3 comprises 13 residues. Per the germline V gene, CDR1 is DFQATT and CDR2 is SNEGSKA (reference sequence). In DNA, the CDR3 is TGCAGTGCTAGTCTAGCTAGCACAGATACGCAGTATTTT. Protein product: CSASLASTDTQYF.

This clonotype has ten or more counts. The chain recombines TRBV18 with TRBJ2-7; 9 nucleotides line up with TRBD1. The CDR3 has 12 residues. CDR1 is KGHSH, CDR2 LQKENI, per germline. The V gene end was trimmed by 4 bases and the J gene end by 5 bases; junction bases not matched to a gene: 0. CDR3 in amino acids: CASSRDRDEQYF. CDR3 bases: TGTGCCAGCTCACGGGACAGGGACGAGCAGTACTTC.

At least ten counts were recorded for this clonotype. The CDR3 nucleotides are TGTGCCAGCAGTTACTCGAACACCGGGGAGCTGTTTTTT. Translation gives CASSYSNTGELFF. The genes are TRBV6-2 or TRBV6-3 and TRBJ2-2; no clear D. Germline V CDR1 and CDR2: MNHEY, SVGEGT. This CDR3 region has 13 residues. Trimming stripped 0 bases from V and 1 base from J, with 0 bases between.

J is TRBJ1-5 and V is TRBV15, with D uncertain. Per the germline V gene, CDR1 is LNHNV and CDR2 is YYDKDF (reference sequence). V was shortened by 1 base and J by 5 bases, with 3 bases between the two germline ends. The length of the CDR3 is 12 residues. The CDR3 bases are TGTGCCACCAGCAGAGTAGATCAGCCCCAGCATTTT. Translating it yields CATSRVDQPQHF. Full variable domain (rest looked up from reference TRBV15 and TRBJ1-5): DAMVIQNPRYQVTQFGKPVTLSCSQTLNHNVMYWYQQKSSQAPKLLFHYYDKDFNNEADTPDNFQSRRPNTSFCFLDIRSPGLGDTAMYLCATSRVDQPQHFGDGTRLSIL.

Many counts were recorded for this clonotype. V and J are TRBV20-1 and TRBJ1-2, with D possibly matching TRBD1 (6 bases). This CDR3 is built from 13 residues. The V gene's germline CDR1 is DFQATT and CDR2 SNEGSKA (reference sequence). The V end lost 3 bases, the J end lost 4 bases, and 12 bases lay between the germline ends. The DNA for the CDR3 is TGCAGTGCTAGTATGGGGGCGGCCTATGGCTACACCTTC. This translates into CSASMGAAYGYTF.

This clonotype was counted a few times. V usage is TRBV20-1 and J usage is TRBJ1-5, with 9 nucleotides matching TRBD1. V was pared by 0 bases and J by 1 base, with 10 bases of the junction left unmatched. Germline V CDR1 and CDR2: DFQATT, SNEGSKA (reference sequence). The CDR3 spans 18 residues. In DNA form, the CDR3 reads TGCAGTGCTAGAGACCCCCTCGAGGACAGGGGAAGCAATCAGCCCCAGCATTTT. The encoded protein is CSARDPLEDRGSNQPQHF.

This clonotype was recorded many times. CDR3 coding DNA: TGTGCCAGCAGGACTAGCGGGAGGGAGACCCAGTACTTC. Protein: CASRTSGRETQYF. The chain recombines TRBV2 with TRBJ2-5; 13 bases match TRBD2. Germline V CDR1 and CDR2: SNHLY, FYNNEI. The CDR3 covers 13 residues. After removal of 6 bases from V and 5 bases from J, the junction contained 0 bases not matched to a gene.

This clonotype was seen more than once but under ten times. The chain has TRBV11-3 and TRBJ2-3, with TRBD2 matching over 7 bases. CDR1 SGHNT and CDR2 YENEEA come from the germline V gene. The CDR3 is 16 residues long. Trimming removed 5 bases from V and 5 bases from J; junction bases left unmatched: 13. CDR3: CASSQRAGVGLDTQYF. DNA of the CDR3: TGTGCCAGCAGCCAACGGGCGGGAGTCGGTCTAGATACGCAGTATTTT. Full variable domain (missing parts from reference TRBV11-3 and TRBJ2-3): EAGVVQSPRYKIIEKKQPVAFWCNPISGHNTLYWYLQNLGQGPELLIRYENEEAVDDSQLPKDRFSAERLKGVDSTLKIQPAELGDSAVYLCASSQRAGVGLDTQYFGPGTRLTVL.

This chain joins TRBV6-1 and TRBJ1-6; D possibly corresponds to TRBD1 (5 bases). The CDR3 spans 13 residues. Trimming shortened V by 10 bases and J by 9 bases, and 16 bases separated the two germline ends. Germline CDR1 is MNHNS and CDR2 is SASEGT. The CDR3 loop reads CANRDREGSPLHF. CDR3 bases: TGTGCCAATAGGGACCGGGAGGGTTCACCCCTCCACTTT.

This chain uses TRBV4-3 with TRBJ2-5; 9 bases line up with TRBD2. V was pared by 1 base and J by 2 bases, with 8 bases of the junction left unmatched. CDR1 is LGHNA, CDR2 YSLEER, per germline. The CDR3 has 17 amino acids. The CDR3 nucleotides read TGCGCCAGCAGCCAAGTGATTAGCGGGGGCACACAAGAGACCCAGTACTTC. The encoded protein is CASSQVISGGTQETQYF.

The V and J genes are TRBV29-1 and TRBJ2-3, with 9 positions matching TRBD1. This CDR3 contains 15 residues. From germline, CDR1 is SQVTM and CDR2 ANQGSEA. With V trimmed by 5 bases and J by 0 bases, 6 bases remained unmatched. The CDR3 spells CSVLTGGPSTDTQYF. CDR3 coding DNA: TGCAGCGTTTTAACAGGGGGCCCTAGCACAGATACGCAGTATTTT.